The 8 T cell receptor beta chains reported below all come from one sample, sequenced in a study of T-cell memory formation after mild COVID-19. In TCRdb, the 5' RACE reads were re-called with MiXCR into one record per CDR3 protein. Found here are about 560,000 distinct CDR3 sequences, roughly a sixth of them singletons; the top ten hold approximately 8.1%. Source material: PBMCs or a T cell subset sorted from them (not recorded which). The receptor set was obtained from an adult woman who had mild COVID-19 (a few samples of this study predate the infection). Cell type and time point are not known.

The chain recombines TRBV7-3 with TRBJ2-2; D perhaps matches TRBD2 (6 bases). Trimming removed 5 bases from V and 4 bases from J, with 17 bases in between. The V gene's germline CDR1 is SGHTA and CDR2 FQGTGA. The CDR3 is 16 residues long. The CDR3 DNA reads TGTGCCAGCAGCCCGGACGGGGGATCGAGCACCGGGGAGCTGTTTTTT. Amino acid sequence: CASSPDGGSSTGELFF.

V and J are TRBV5-1 and TRBJ1-2; D call uncertain. This CDR3 has 16 residues. CDR1 and CDR2 (germline): SGHRS, YFSETQ. The germline V and J ends were trimmed by 0 bases and 3 bases, with 15 bases remaining between them. The CDR3 DNA reads as TGCGCCAGCAGCTTGGCCCGGCATACCTTGGACTATGGCTACACCTTC. This gives the protein CASSLARHTLDYGYTF.

This clonotype was found a few times. The chain combines TRBV7-3 with TRBJ2-3; D is ambiguous. The CDR3 has 15 residues. Trimming removed 4 bases from V and 7 bases from J, with 18 bases in between. Germline loops: CDR1 SGHTA, CDR2 FQGTGA. The chain's CDR3 is CASSSNSRAGHTQYF. CDR3 bases: TGTGCCAGCAGCTCTAACTCTAGGGCAGGTCATACGCAGTATTTT.

The gene calls are TRBV19 and TRBJ1-2; 10 bases match TRBD1. The CDR3 has 16 amino acids. The V segment lost 5 bases and the J segment 5 bases; nucleotides outside the gene matches: 11. CDR1 and CDR2 from the germline V gene are LNHDA and SQIVND (reference sequence). Here the CDR3 reads CASSFIRPGQGYGYTF. In DNA, the CDR3 is TGTGCCAGTAGTTTTATCCGACCGGGACAGGGGTATGGCTACACCTTC.

V and J are TRBV5-6 and TRBJ1-2; D is perhaps TRBD1 (5 bases). The CDR3 has 13 amino acids. Looked up from germline, CDR1 is SGHDT and CDR2 is YYEEEE. V lost 4 bases, J lost 8 bases, and 15 bases lay in between. This CDR3 is CASSMRTGDGYTF. In nucleotides, the CDR3 is TGTGCCAGCAGCATGAGAACAGGAGACGGCTACACCTTC.

This clonotype has a count of ten or more. The chain employs TRBV24-1 and TRBJ1-5; D is possibly TRBD1 (5 bases). In germline, CDR1 is KGHDR, CDR2 SFDVKD. The CDR3 is 12 residues long. V lost 9 bases, J lost 5 bases, and 10 bases lay in between. The CDR3 reads CATGVGDQPQHF. CDR3 sequence (DNA): TGTGCCACCGGGGTAGGGGATCAGCCCCAGCATTTT.

The chain employs TRBV4-1 and TRBJ2-1, with 9 bases matching TRBD2. The CDR3 is 16 amino acids. V dropped 4 bases and J dropped 2; count of bases not matched to a gene: 6. Germline CDR1 reads MGHRA; CDR2 reads YSYEKL. CDR3 in DNA: TGCGCCAGCAGCCCACCGGGCGGGGGGGCCTACAATGAGCAGTTCTTC. It specifies CASSPPGGGAYNEQFF.

This clonotype was detected a few times. The V and J genes are TRBV6-5 and TRBJ2-4, with a weak D call TRBD2 (6 bases). Per the germline V gene, CDR1 is MNHEY and CDR2 is SVGAGI. The CDR3 runs 16 residues. Trimming cost V 2 bases and J 1 base, with 12 bases left between them. CDR3 nucleotide sequence: TGTGCCAGCAGTTACGGGGCTAGCGCGGCCAAAAACATTCAGTACTTC. It translates to CASSYGASAAKNIQYF.